This TCR beta chain was recorded in a study of T cells in localized non-small cell lung cancer. Points from the study as a whole: Of the top 100 tumor clones, median around 50 were in adjacent lung, about 30 among its top 100.

This table comes from immunoSEQ multiplex PCR, and its TCRdb copy is limited to in-frame clones, with some not included. The top ten clones hold 13% of a sample with around 1,800 clones, approximately 25% of them seen once. About this clone: Its antigen remains unknown.

V was shortened by 4 bases and J by 0 bases, with 14 bases between the two germline ends. CDR3 length: 15 amino acids. Germline-derived CDR1 and CDR2 are SQVTM and ANQGSEA. This chain links TRBV29-1 with TRBJ2-3, with D perhaps matching TRBD2 (7 bases). The receptor comes from a woman aged 35 to 69 with stage I lung adenocarcinoma. Here the sequenced sample was lung tumor tissue, taken before any cancer treatment. CDR3 coding DNA: TGCAGCGTTGCGGCGGGGGCTCTTAGCACAGATACGCAGTATTTT. It is translated as CSVAAGALSTDTQYF.